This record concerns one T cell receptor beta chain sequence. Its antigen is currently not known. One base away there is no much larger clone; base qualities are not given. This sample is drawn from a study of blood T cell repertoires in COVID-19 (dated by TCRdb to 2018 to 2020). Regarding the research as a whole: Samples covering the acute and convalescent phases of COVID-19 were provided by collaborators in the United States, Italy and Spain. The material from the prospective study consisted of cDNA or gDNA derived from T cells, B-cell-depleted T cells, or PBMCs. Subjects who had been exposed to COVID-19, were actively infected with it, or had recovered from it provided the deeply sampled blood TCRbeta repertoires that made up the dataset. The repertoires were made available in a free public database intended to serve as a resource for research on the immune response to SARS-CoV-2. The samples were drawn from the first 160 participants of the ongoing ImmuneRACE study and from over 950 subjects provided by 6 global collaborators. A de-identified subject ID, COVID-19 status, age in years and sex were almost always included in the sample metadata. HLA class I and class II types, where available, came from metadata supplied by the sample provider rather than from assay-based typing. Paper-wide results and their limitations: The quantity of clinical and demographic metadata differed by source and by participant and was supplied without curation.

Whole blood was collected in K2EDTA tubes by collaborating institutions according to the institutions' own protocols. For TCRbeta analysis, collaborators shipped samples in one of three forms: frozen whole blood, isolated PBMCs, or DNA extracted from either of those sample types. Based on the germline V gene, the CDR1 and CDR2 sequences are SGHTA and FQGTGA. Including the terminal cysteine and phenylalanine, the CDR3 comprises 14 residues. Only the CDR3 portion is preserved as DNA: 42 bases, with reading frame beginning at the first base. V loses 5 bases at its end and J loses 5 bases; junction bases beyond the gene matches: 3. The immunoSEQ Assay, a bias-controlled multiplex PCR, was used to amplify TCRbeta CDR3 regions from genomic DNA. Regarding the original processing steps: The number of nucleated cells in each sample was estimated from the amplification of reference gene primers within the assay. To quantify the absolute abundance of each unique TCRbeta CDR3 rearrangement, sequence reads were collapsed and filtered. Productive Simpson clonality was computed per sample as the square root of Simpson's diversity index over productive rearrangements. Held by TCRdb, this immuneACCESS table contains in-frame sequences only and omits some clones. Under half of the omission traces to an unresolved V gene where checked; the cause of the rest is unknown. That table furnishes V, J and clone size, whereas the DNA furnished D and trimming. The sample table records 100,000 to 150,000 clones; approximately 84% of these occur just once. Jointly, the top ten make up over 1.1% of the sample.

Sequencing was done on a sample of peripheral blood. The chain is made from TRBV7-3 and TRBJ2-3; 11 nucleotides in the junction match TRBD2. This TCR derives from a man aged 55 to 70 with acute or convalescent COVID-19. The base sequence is TGTGCCAGCAGCGCGGGACTAGCGGTAGATACGCAGTATTTT. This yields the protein CASSAGLAVDTQYF.